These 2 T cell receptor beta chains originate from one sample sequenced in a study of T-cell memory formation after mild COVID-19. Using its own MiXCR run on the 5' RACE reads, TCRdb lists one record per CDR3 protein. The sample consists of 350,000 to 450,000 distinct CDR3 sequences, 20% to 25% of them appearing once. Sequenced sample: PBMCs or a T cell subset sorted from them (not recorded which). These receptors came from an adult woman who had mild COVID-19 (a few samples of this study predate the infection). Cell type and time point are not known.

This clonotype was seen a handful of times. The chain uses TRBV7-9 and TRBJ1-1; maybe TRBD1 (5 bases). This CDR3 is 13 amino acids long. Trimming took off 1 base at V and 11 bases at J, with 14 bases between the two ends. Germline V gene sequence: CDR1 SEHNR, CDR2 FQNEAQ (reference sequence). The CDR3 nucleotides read TGTGCCAGCAGCTTAGATGTTGGGGGGGAGGCTTTCTTT. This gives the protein CASSLDVGGEAFF.

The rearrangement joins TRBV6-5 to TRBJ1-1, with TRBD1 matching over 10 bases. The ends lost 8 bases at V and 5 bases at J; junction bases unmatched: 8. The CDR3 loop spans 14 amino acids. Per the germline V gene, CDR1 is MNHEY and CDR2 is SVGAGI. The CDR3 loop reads CASGPWTGGTEAFF. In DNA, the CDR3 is TGTGCCAGCGGACCCTGGACAGGGGGGACTGAAGCTTTCTTT.